The clone carrying this T cell receptor beta chain occurred a few times. The antigen remains unidentified. Isolated RNA was reverse transcribed in full, so expressed TCRB transcripts were sequenced. The data were produced by immunoSEQ multiplex PCR, yet TCRdb's version contains in-frame clones alone and is incomplete. The sample lists 350,000 to 400,000 clones; about 15% were seen once. CD45RO/CCR7/CD25/CD127/CD95/CD27 sorting isolated CD4+ naive, central memory, regulatory and stem cell-like memory cells. This CDR3 is built from 14 residues. The V end lost 6 bases, the J end lost 5 bases, and 17 bases lay between the germline ends. Germline assignment: CDR1 ENHRY and CDR2 SYGVKD. This specimen comes from a study of beta chain features in type 1 diabetes. Study-wide results and limits: Among type 1 diabetes patients, VDJ junctions had fewer insertions and more deletions.

The origin of this receptor is a woman under 30 in good health. The gene calls are TRBV10-3 and TRBJ2-7, with D perhaps matching TRBD2 (5 bases). What was sequenced was naive CD4+ T cells from blood. CDR3 loop: CAISPSGGLNEQYF. The CDR3 DNA is TGTGCCATCAGCCCGTCAGGAGGCCTCAACGAGCAGTACTTC.